Following are 2 T cell receptor beta chains from one sample sequenced in a study of beta chain features in type 1 diabetes. The isolated RNA, all of it, was reverse transcribed, so expressed TCRB transcripts were what got sequenced. Here immunoSEQ multiplex PCR was the method, and the copy in TCRdb shows in-frame clones only, minus some. The sample lists about 330,000 clones; around 10% were seen once. Sequences were obtained from naive CD4+ T cells from blood. These receptors originate from a woman under 40 in good health.

V usage is TRBV11-2 and J usage is TRBJ2-1; no definite D call. This CDR3 spans 13 amino acids. Deletions cut 0 bases from V and 5 bases from J, with 5 bases between. Germline CDR1 SGHAT, CDR2 FQNNGV. This CDR3 is CASSLDGDNEQFF. The CDR3 coding sequence is TGTGCCAGCAGCTTAGACGGAGACAATGAGCAGTTCTTC.

J is TRBJ2-6 and V is TRBV7-3; perhaps TRBD1 as D (6 bases). CDR3 length equals 16 residues. Germline V CDR1 and CDR2: SGHTA, FQGTGA. V was trimmed by 5 bases and J by 0 bases, leaving 11 bases between them. The CDR3: CASSQQGLSGANVLTF. The CDR3 DNA is TGTGCCAGCAGCCAACAGGGCCTCTCTGGGGCCAACGTCCTGACTTTC. Together with reference TRBV7-3 and TRBJ2-6, the CDR3 gives the full variable domain: GAGVSQTPSNKVTEKGKYVELRCDPISGHTALYWYRQSLGQGPEFLIYFQGTGAADDSGLPNDRFFAVRPEGSVSTLKIQRTERGDSAVYLCASSQQGLSGANVLTFGAGSRLTVL.